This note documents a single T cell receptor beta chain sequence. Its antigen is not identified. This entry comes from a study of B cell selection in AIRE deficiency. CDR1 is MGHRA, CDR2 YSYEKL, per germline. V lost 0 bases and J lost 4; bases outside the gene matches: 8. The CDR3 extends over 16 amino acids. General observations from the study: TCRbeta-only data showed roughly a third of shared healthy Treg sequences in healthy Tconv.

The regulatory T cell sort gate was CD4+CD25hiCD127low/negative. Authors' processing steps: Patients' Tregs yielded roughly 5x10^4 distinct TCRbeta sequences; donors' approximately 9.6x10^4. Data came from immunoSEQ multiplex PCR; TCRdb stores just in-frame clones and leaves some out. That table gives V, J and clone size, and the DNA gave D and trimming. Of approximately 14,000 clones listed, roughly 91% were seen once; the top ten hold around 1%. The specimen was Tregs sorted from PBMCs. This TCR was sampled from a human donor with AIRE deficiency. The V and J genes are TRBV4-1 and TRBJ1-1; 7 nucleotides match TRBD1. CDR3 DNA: TGCGCCAGCAGCCAAGAGGAAAGGGGGCCCAGCACTGAAGCTTTCTTT. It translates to CASSQEERGPSTEAFF.